The 17 T cell receptor beta chains given below trace back to one sample, sequenced in a study of blood T cell repertoires in COVID-19. Assay used: immunoSEQ multiplex PCR; TCRdb lists only in-frame clones, some missing. The table lists some 88,000 clones, about 83% of them singletons. The sample comprised peripheral blood. These receptors came from a woman aged 70-85 years with acute or convalescent COVID-19.

J is TRBJ2-3 and V is TRBV4-2; 12 bases fit TRBD2. CDR1 and CDR2 from the germline V gene are LGHNA and YNFKEQ. CDR3 length: 18 residues. With V trimmed by 1 base and J by 5 bases, 10 bases remained unmatched. The CDR3 DNA sequence: TGTGCCAGCAGCCAAGGTCCCGCTAGCGGGGGGGCGAGAGATACGCAGTATTTT. As protein: CASSQGPASGGARDTQYF.

This clone has only a few counts. The chain couples TRBV4-1 to TRBJ2-2; D is perhaps TRBD1 (6 bases). Germline assignment: CDR1 MGHRA and CDR2 YSYEKL. This CDR3 has 19 amino acids. Trimming removed 1 base from V and 5 bases from J, with 23 bases in between. CDR3 region: CASSQATSGQGLFTGELFF. CDR3 DNA sequence: TGCGCCAGCAGCCAAGCCACCTCGGGGCAGGGGCTCTTTACCGGGGAGCTGTTTTTT.

The V call is TRBV12-3 or TRBV12-4, the J call TRBJ1-2; maybe TRBD1 (6 bases). Deletions cut 3 bases from V and 13 bases from J, with 12 bases between. This CDR3 spans 11 amino acids. The CDR3 bases are TGTGCCAGCAGTTTTACAGGGCCCCCCACCTTC. Residues: CASSFTGPPTF.

The V call is TRBV6-5, the J call TRBJ2-7, with D tentatively TRBD1 (6 bases). V dropped 0 bases and J dropped 4 bases, with 16 bases sitting between them. The CDR3 spans 16 residues. CDR1 and CDR2 (germline): MNHEY, SVGAGI. This chain's CDR3 is CASSYSVRQAPYEQYV. Written as DNA, the CDR3 is TGTGCCAGCAGTTACTCTGTAAGACAGGCCCCATACGAGCAGTACGTC.

Regarding this clone: At one of its ends the junction is not consistent with the germline gene, which may arise from a read error. V and J are TRBV5-1 and TRBJ2-3, with D maybe TRBD1 (5 bases). Germline lookup yields CDR1 SGHRS and CDR2 YFSETQ. The CDR3 length is 11 residues. CDR3 loop: CASSLDQGQYF. The CDR3 DNA reads as TGCGCCAGCAGTTTGGACCAGGGGCAGTATTTT.

CDR3 in DNA: TGCAGCGTGCCCTACAGGGTCGGCTACACCTTC. As protein: CSVPYRVGYTF. The chain couples TRBV29-1 to TRBJ1-2; weak D call: TRBD1 (6 bases). The CDR3 totals 11 residues. CDR1 is SQVTM, CDR2 ANQGSEA, per germline. Between the trimmed V and J ends, which lost 6 bases and 8 bases, there was a span of 13 bases.

The CDR3 protein is CASSRTVRGSPLHF. The CDR3 DNA is TGTGCCAGCAGCCGGACAGTCAGAGGTTCACCCCTCCACTTT. The rearrangement uses TRBV6-5 and TRBJ1-6; maybe TRBD1 (6 bases). Germline lookup yields CDR1 MNHEY and CDR2 SVGAGI. The CDR3 sequence is 14 residues long. Trimming pared 6 bases from V and 9 bases from J, leaving 15 bases between.

The J gene is TRBJ2-2, the V gene TRBV11-2; TRBD2 agrees at 10 bases. V was clipped by 5 bases and J by 6 bases; unmatched bases: 12. Germline V lookup: CDR1 SGHAT, CDR2 FQNNGV. The CDR3 is 17 amino acids. The CDR3: CASSVRGTSAPSGELFF. The CDR3, as DNA: TGTGCCAGCAGCGTCCGAGGGACTAGCGCCCCTTCCGGGGAGCTGTTTTTT.

The rearrangement uses TRBV19 and TRBJ2-3, with a possible D match to TRBD2 (6 bases). The germline V gene has CDR1 LNHDA and CDR2 SQIVND (reference sequence). The CDR3 loop spans 14 amino acids. Trimming removed 7 bases from V and 4 bases from J, with 15 bases in between. For the CDR3, the DNA is TGTGCCAGTAAACCGGGACTCGGGCCAGATACGCAGTATTTT. It is translated as CASKPGLGPDTQYF.

The chain carries TRBV11-3 and TRBJ2-7; D remains unclear. Germline CDR1 reads SGHNT; CDR2 reads YENEEA. The CDR3 covers 12 residues. V was clipped by 3 bases and J by 5 bases, with 8 bases between them. Written as DNA, the CDR3 is TGTGCCAGCAGCTTCAGTATGGACGAGCAGTACGTC. Protein sequence: CASSFSMDEQYV.

CDR3 loop: CASSLAAGGPGSTDTQYF. CDR3 DNA sequence: TGTGCCAGCAGCTTAGCGGCGGGGGGGCCTGGGAGCACAGATACGCAGTATTTT. The chain uses TRBV7-9 and TRBJ2-3; TRBD2 matches at 9 bases. The V and J ends lost 0 bases and 0 bases, in that order; junction bases with no gene match: 7. CDR3 length equals 18 residues. Germline values: CDR1 SEHNR, CDR2 FQNEAQ (reference sequence).

The rearrangement joins TRBV5-5 to TRBJ2-3; a weak D match, TRBD2 (6 bases). Trimming stripped 4 bases from V and 8 bases from J, with 20 bases between. The CDR3 is 15 amino acids. Looked up from germline, CDR1 is SGHKS and CDR2 is YYEKEE (reference sequence). CDR3 sequence (DNA): TGTGCCAGCAGCCAAGGGACTGGCGTCGTTGGTACGCAGTATTTT. As protein: CASSQGTGVVGTQYF. Supplemented by reference TRBV5-5 and TRBJ2-3, the full variable domain reads DAGVTQSPTHLIKTRGQQVTLRCSPISGHKSVSWYQQVLGQGPQFIFQYYEKEERGRGNFPDRFSARQFPNYSSELNVNALLLGDSALYLCASSQGTGVVGTQYFGPGTRLTVL.

This clone came up once. The V gene is TRBV9, the J gene TRBJ2-1, with a tentative D call TRBD1 (6 bases). The V and J ends lost 0 bases and 0 bases respectively, with 13 bases between them. The CDR3 sequence is 17 residues long. The germline V gene encodes CDR1 SGDLS and CDR2 YYNGEE. The CDR3 sequence: CASSVEGVGSSYNEQFF. DNA for the CDR3: TGTGCCAGCAGCGTAGAGGGGGTAGGCAGCTCCTACAATGAGCAGTTCTTC. Supplemented by reference TRBV9 and TRBJ2-1, the full variable domain reads DSGVTQTPKHLITATGQRVTLRCSPRSGDLSVYWYQQSLDQGLQFLIQYYNGEERAKGNILERFSAQQFPDLHSELNLSSLELGDSALYFCASSVEGVGSSYNEQFFGPGTRLTVL.

The V and J genes are TRBV19 and TRBJ1-5; D is uncertain. CDR1 is LNHDA, CDR2 SQIVND, per germline (reference sequence). The length of the CDR3 is 15 residues. The V gene lost 7 bases and the J gene lost 0 bases, with 13 bases spanning the gap. The CDR3 here is CASNPTIFSNQPQHF. For the CDR3, the DNA is TGTGCCAGTAATCCCACAATCTTTAGCAATCAGCCCCAGCATTTT.

This clone was detected a few times. CDR3 region: CASSQDNFYTGELFF. The CDR3 nucleotides are TGCGCCAGCAGCCAAGATAACTTCTACACCGGGGAGCTGTTTTTT. This chain links TRBV4-3 with TRBJ2-2; D uncertain. Germline V gene data show CDR1 as LGHNA and CDR2 as YSLEER. V lost 0 bases, J lost 3 bases, and 8 bases lay in between. The CDR3 runs to 15 residues.

The chain recombines TRBV5-4 with TRBJ2-1, with 11 bases identical to TRBD1. Trimming took 5 bases from V and 7 from J; bases not matched to a gene: 8. Germline-derived CDR1 and CDR2 are SGHNT and YYREEE (reference sequence). The CDR3 length is 15 residues. The CDR3 spells CASSSGTGGLNEQFF. The CDR3 DNA sequence: TGTGCCAGCAGTTCCGGGACAGGGGGGTTGAATGAGCAGTTCTTC. Full variable domain (outside the CDR3, taken from reference TRBV5-4 and TRBJ2-1): ETGVTQSPTHLIKTRGQQVTLRCSSQSGHNTVSWYQQALGQGPQFIFQYYREEENGRGNFPPRFSGLQFPNYSSELNVNALELDDSALYLCASSSGTGGLNEQFFGPGTRLTVL.

The chain carries TRBV27 and TRBJ2-2; 11 bases line up with TRBD2. The germline CDR1 and CDR2 sequences are MNHEY and SMNVEV (reference sequence). V shed 2 bases, J shed 4 bases, and the junction held 6 bases outside the gene matches. The CDR3 loop spans 17 amino acids. CDR3 sequence: CASSLKGLAGPTGELFF. Written as DNA, the CDR3 is TGTGCCAGCAGTTTAAAAGGACTAGCGGGCCCCACCGGGGAGCTGTTTTTT.